A selection of T cell receptor beta chains follows, all from one sample in a study of CD8+ T cells in alopecia areata. Data came from immunoSEQ multiplex PCR; TCRdb stores just in-frame clones and leaves some out. Of 150,000 to 200,000 clones listed, about 60% are singletons. Specimen: CD8+ T cells sorted from blood, collected at week 24, from a patient treated with tofacitinib. The receptor set was obtained from a human donor with alopecia areata. Both conserved end residues are part of each CDR3. A D gene is named only where the DNA matches it firmly. Clone size is shown for a subset of rows, as once, few, many or a class of expanded clone.

size	V	D	J	CDR3	DNA
NA	TRBV9	NA	TRBJ1-1	CASSAELGAEAFF	TGTGCCAGCAGCGCCGAATTAGGGGCTGAAGCTTTCTTT
NA	TRBV30	NA	TRBJ2-7	CAWSGGFYEQYF	TGTGCCTGGAGTGGGGGGTTCTACGAGCAGTACTTC
NA	TRBV5-1	TRBD1	TRBJ2-7	CASSQTGTGNYEQYF	TGCGCCAGCAGCCAAACCGGGACAGGGAACTACGAGCAGTACTTC
NA	TRBV2	TRBD1	TRBJ1-2	CASRRRDSVANYGYTF	TGTGCCAGCAGAAGGAGGGACAGCGTGGCTAACTATGGCTACACCTTC
few	TRBV2	NA	TRBJ1-1	CASSGERTENTEAFF	TGTGCCAGCAGTGGTGAAAGGACAGAGAACACTGAAGCTTTCTTT
once	TRBV27	NA	TRBJ1-2	CASSHFPWARPYGYTF	TGTGCCAGCAGTCACTTCCCCTGGGCAAGACCCTATGGCTACACCTTC
NA	TRBV27	TRBD1	TRBJ2-5	CASSTRQGLQETQYF	TGTGCCAGCAGTACGCGACAGGGTCTCCAAGAGACCCAGTACTTC
NA	TRBV2	NA	TRBJ1-2	CASSLPTESYGYTF	TGTGCCAGCAGTCTACCGACCGAGTCCTATGGCTACACCTTC
few	TRBV2	NA	TRBJ1-1	CARQGSNTEAFF	TGTGCCAGACAGGGTTCGAACACTGAAGCTTTCTTT
NA	TRBV4-1	NA	TRBJ2-7	CASSQDHWEVFRVEQYF	TGCGCCAGCAGCCAAGACCATTGGGAGGTTTTTAGGGTAGAGCAGTACTTC
NA	TRBV30	NA	TRBJ1-2	CAWSLRPGYTF	TGTGCCTGGAGTTTAAGACCTGGCTACACCTTC
once	TRBV5-1	NA	TRBJ2-5	CASSSSTDMETQYF	TGCGCCAGCAGCTCGTCGACAGACATGGAGACCCAGTACTTC
NA	TRBV13	TRBD1	TRBJ2-7	CASSSRDRVAEQYF	TGTGCCAGCAGCTCCCGGGACAGGGTAGCCGAGCAGTACTTC
NA	TRBV11-2	TRBD2	TRBJ2-1	CASSLVVSGTYNEQFF	TGTGCCAGCAGCTTAGTGGTTAGCGGGACGTACAATGAGCAGTTCTTC
NA	TRBV19	TRBD1	TRBJ2-7	CASSPGQGLREQYF	TGTGCCAGTAGTCCGGGACAGGGGCTGAGGGAGCAGTACTTC
NA	TRBV11-2	TRBD1	TRBJ2-7	CASSFGGTGSYEQYF	TGTGCCAGCAGCTTTGGCGGGACAGGTTCCTACGAGCAGTACTTC